A few counts support the clone carrying this TCR beta chain. What it binds is not known. The sample comes from a study of human T cells and chemical hapten exposure. Across the study: Sensitizing treatment utilized 2% DPC over a 2 cm by 2 cm portion of upper inner arm skin. Diphenylcyclopropenone was applied weekly to patients' scalps across the roughly 24-week study.

For the library, individual cDNA molecules each received unique molecular identifiers. Each CDR3 protein is one row after TCRdb ran MiXCR on the RACE reads. The data show a few hundred thousand distinct CDR3 sequences, with 7.7% seen just once and 1.2% held by the top ten. V was clipped by 8 bases and J by 5 bases, with 16 bases between them. CDR3 size: 14 residues. Germline V CDR1 and CDR2: DFQATT, SNEGSKA (reference sequence). Findings of the study overall: Expanded TCRs grouped into significantly more large CDR3 similarity clusters than controls produced.

Time point here: pre-sensitization, week 0. Specified treatment: therapeutic diphenylcyclopropenone sensitization with weekly scalp DPC. This material consisted of whole blood, taken in connection with sensitization to the hapten diphenylcyclopropenone (DPC). The chain links TRBV20-1 to TRBJ1-6, with D perhaps matching TRBD1 (6 bases). This receptor was obtained from a man between 18 and 29 years old with alopecia areata. Some clones in this sample may be carry-over from other donors' samples. In nucleotides, the CDR3 is TGCAGTTCTGCCATACAGGGCGATAATTCACCCCTCCACTTT. As protein: CSSAIQGDNSPLHF.